The rows below give T cell receptor beta chains drawn from one sample of a study of blood T cell repertoires in COVID-19. Here immunoSEQ multiplex PCR was the method, and the copy in TCRdb shows in-frame clones only, minus some. The sample holds 98,000 or so clones, approximately 91% seen once. The specimen was peripheral blood. These receptors were taken from a human donor in a cohort sampled during active COVID-19. The CDR3 runs from the conserved cysteine through the conserved F or W. D genes are given only for firm matches. A row's size may be missing; if present it is once, few, many or a size class.

once,.,TRBJ2-3,TRBV6-5,14,CASSYGLATDTQYF,TGTGCCAGCAGTTATGGGCTAGCCACAGATACGCAGTATTTT
.,.,TRBJ1-5,TRBV6-1,15,CASSEAGGYNQPQHF,TGTGCCAGCAGTGAAGCAGGGGGATACAATCAGCCCCAGCATTTT
once,.,TRBJ1-3,TRBV5-1,13,CASSAGAGDTIYF,TGCGCCAGCAGCGCAGGAGCAGGGGACACCATATATTTT
few,TRBD2,TRBJ2-1,TRBV28,16,CASSFTGTMIWGEQFF,TGTGCCAGCAGTTTTACGGGGACTATGATCTGGGGTGAGCAGTTCTTC
.,TRBD1,TRBJ1-1,TRBV5-1,15,CASSSNSPGQGRAFF,TGCGCCAGCAGCTCTAACTCCCCGGGACAGGGTCGTGCTTTCTTT
.,.,TRBJ2-2,TRBV12-3/TRBV12-4,13,CASSMFETGELFF,TGTGCCAGCTCTATGTTTGAAACCGGGGAGCTGTTTTTT
.,TRBD1,TRBJ2-6,TRBV18,18,CASSPIQGAKSGANVLTF,TGTGCCAGCTCCCCAATACAGGGGGCCAAGTCTGGGGCCAACGTCCTGACTTTC
.,.,TRBJ2-1,TRBV21-1,15,CASSRLAGRYKGQFF,TGTGCCAGCAGCCGACTAGCGGGGCGGTATAAGGGGCAGTTCTTC
once,TRBD1,TRBJ2-2,TRBV5-1,15,CASSFRGPNTGELFF,TGCGCCAGCAGCTTCAGGGGGCCAAACACCGGGGAGCTGTTTTTT
.,.,TRBJ2-7,TRBV5-4,14,CASSLLGAAGRQYF,TGTGCCAGCAGCTTGTTAGGGGCGGCCGGGCGGCAGTACTTC
.,.,TRBJ1-2,TRBV5-4,14,CASSWEGSEDGYTF,TGTGCCAGCAGCTGGGAGGGATCGGAGGATGGCTACACCTTC
.,TRBD1,TRBJ1-2,TRBV10-3,14,CAISPDRGSYGYTF,TGTGCCATCAGCCCTGACAGGGGGAGTTATGGCTACACCTTC
.,.,TRBJ2-4,TRBV7-9,17,CASSSDGSGSSKNIQYF,TGTGCCAGCAGCTCAGACGGATCCGGGTCATCCAAAAACATTCAGTACTTC
.,.,TRBJ2-2,TRBV5-1,15,CASSLGGLSTGELFF,TGCGCCAGCAGCCTGGGGGGACTGTCGACCGGGGAGCTGTTTTTT
.,.,TRBJ1-2,TRBV20-1,13,CSASSGRGYGYTF,TGCAGTGCTAGTAGTGGCAGGGGATATGGCTACACCTTC
.,.,TRBJ2-5,TRBV27,13,CASSLAGAETQYF,TGTGCCAGCAGTTTGGCAGGGGCCGAGACCCAGTACTTC
.,TRBD1,TRBJ2-7,TRBV28,14,CASSPDREMVEQYF,TGTGCCAGCAGTCCGGACAGGGAAATGGTCGAGCAGTACTTC
.,.,TRBJ2-7,TRBV18,13,CASSPGQLFEQYF,TGTGCCAGCTCACCAGGACAGTTGTTTGAGCAGTACTTC
.,TRBD2,TRBJ2-7,TRBV11-3,13,CASSLDNGGEQYF,TGTGCCAGCAGCTTAGATAACGGGGGGGAGCAGTACTTC
.,TRBD1,TRBJ2-3,TRBV30,16,CAWSKGQGGSTDTQYF,TGTGCCTGGAGTAAAGGACAGGGGGGATCCACAGATACGCAGTATTTT
.,TRBD1,TRBJ1-5,TRBV19,16,CASTNFGTGRNQPQHF,TGTGCCAGTACCAACTTCGGGACAGGGCGAAATCAGCCCCAGCATTTT
.,.,TRBJ1-1,TRBV12-3/TRBV12-4,11,CASNTGIEAFF,TGTGCCAGCAATACAGGGATTGAAGCTTTCTTT
.,.,TRBJ1-2,TRBV6-2/TRBV6-3,13,CASSYSGEGGYTF,TGTGCCAGCAGTTACTCCGGAGAGGGTGGCTACACCTTC
.,TRBD1,TRBJ2-1,TRBV7-9,17,CASSLGIGTGGYNEQFF,TGTGCCAGCAGCTTAGGAATCGGGACAGGGGGCTACAATGAGCAGTTCTTC
.,.,TRBJ2-7,TRBV7-2,15,CASSQGRGASYEQYF,TGTGCCAGCAGCCAGGGGAGGGGGGCCTCCTACGAGCAGTACTTC
.,TRBD1,TRBJ1-5,TRBV6-2/TRBV6-3,18,CASSYLVGQGSFNQPQHF,TGTGCCAGCAGTTACTTAGTCGGACAGGGGTCGTTCAATCAGCCCCAGCATTTT
.,.,TRBJ2-3,TRBV9,15,CASSVGNTESDTQYF,TGTGCCAGCAGCGTAGGGAATACGGAGTCGGATACGCAGTATTTT
.,.,TRBJ1-1,TRBV11-3,15,CASSDKPGMNTEAFF,TGTGCCAGCAGCGACAAACCAGGGATGAACACTGAAGCTTTCTTT
once,.,TRBJ2-1,TRBV11-3,13,CASSLDRVNEQFF,TGTGCCAGCAGCTTAGACAGGGTCAATGAGCAGTTCTTC
.,.,TRBJ2-1,TRBV3-1/TRBV3-2,13,CASSPPISNEQFF,TGTGCCAGCAGCCCCCCGATTAGCAATGAGCAGTTCTTC
medium-sized,TRBD2,TRBJ2-1,TRBV4-2,16,CASSQAGTSGYNEQFF,TGTGCCAGCAGCCAAGCCGGGACTAGCGGTTACAATGAGCAGTTCTTC
.,.,TRBJ1-4,TRBV28,16,CASTPRGGPTNEKLFF,TGTGCCAGCACCCCCCGCGGAGGGCCAACTAATGAAAAACTGTTTTTT
.,TRBD1,TRBJ2-7,TRBV2,15,CASIRDRVVPSEQYF,TGTGCCAGCATCCGGGACAGGGTCGTTCCCTCCGAGCAGTACTTC
.,TRBD2,TRBJ2-3,TRBV24-1,17,CATSDVTLAGGADTQYF,TGTGCCACCAGTGACGTGACCTTAGCGGGAGGGGCAGATACGCAGTATTTT
once,TRBD2,TRBJ2-5,TRBV7-9,18,CASSPERGGGPPQETQYF,TGTGCCAGCAGCCCCGAGCGTGGGGGAGGGCCCCCCCAAGAGACCCAGTACTTC
.,.,TRBJ1-6,TRBV4-3,14,CASSQAQFNSPLHF,TGCGCCAGCAGCCAAGCACAATTCAATTCACCCCTCCACTTT
.,.,TRBJ1-5,TRBV7-8,15,CASSLARGSNQPQHF,TGTGCCAGCAGCTTAGCGCGGGGTAGCAATCAGCCCCAGCATTTT
.,TRBD2,TRBJ2-7,TRBV4-2,16,CASSQANRLAGGEQYF,TGTGCCAGCAGCCAAGCGAACCGACTAGCGGGAGGCGAGCAGTACTTC
.,TRBD1,TRBJ1-1,TRBV9,14,CASSLGQGNTEAFF,TGTGCCAGCAGCCTGGGACAGGGCAACACTGAAGCTTTCTTT
.,.,TRBJ1-2,TRBV3-1/TRBV3-2,14,CASSQEVGYYGYTF,TGTGCCAGCAGCCAAGAGGTCGGGTACTATGGCTACACCTTC
.,TRBD1,TRBJ1-1,TRBV6-6,15,CASSYSTGRGTEAFF,TGTGCCAGCAGTTACTCAACGGGCAGGGGGACTGAAGCTTTCTTT
.,.,TRBJ2-3,TRBV4-2,15,CASSRQDTSTDTQYF,TGTGCCAGCAGCCGGCAGGACACTAGCACAGATACGCAGTATTTT